Listed below are T cell receptor beta chains from one sample, sequenced in a study of blood T cell repertoires in COVID-19. Libraries were prepared by immunoSEQ multiplex PCR; TCRdb keeps only in-frame clonotypes and omits some of them. The data hold just over 150,000 clones, with roughly 88% observed a single time. The sample was PBMCs or T cells enriched from blood (not recorded which). The receptors were gathered from a woman aged 50 to 65 who had recovered from COVID-19. Both conserved end residues are part of each CDR3. D genes are given only for firm matches. Some rows have no size entry. The others give once, few or many, or a class for an expanded clone.

J,V,D,size,DNA,CDR3
TRBJ2-7,TRBV27,.,.,TGTGCCAGCAGTTTATCGGTGAGGGGACATAGTACCTACGAGCAGTACTTC,CASSLSVRGHSTYEQYF
TRBJ1-1,TRBV2,.,.,TGTGCCAGCAGTGAAAGGGCAGGGGCGAACACTGAAGCTTTCTTT,CASSERAGANTEAFF
TRBJ1-6,TRBV6-5,.,.,TGTGCCAGCAGCCCCAGCGGAAGATATAATTCACCCCTCCACTTT,CASSPSGRYNSPLHF
TRBJ1-6,TRBV7-2,.,few,TGTGCCAGCAGCTTAGGGGCAGGGACAAATTCACCCCTCCACTTT,CASSLGAGTNSPLHF
TRBJ2-3,TRBV5-1,TRBD2,.,TGCGCCAGCAGCTGGGGGACTAGCGGGGGCTCAGATACGCAGTATTTT,CASSWGTSGGSDTQYF
TRBJ2-2,TRBV24-1,TRBD1,.,TGTGCCACCAGTGAAAGGGACAGGGCATACGCCGGGGAGCTGTTTTTT,CATSERDRAYAGELFF
TRBJ1-4,TRBV21-1,.,.,TGTGCCATCACACAGGGGAGGAACGAAAAACTGTTTTTT,CAITQGRNEKLFF
TRBJ2-1,TRBV7-2,TRBD2,.,TGTGCCAGCAGCTTATTAGCGGGGGTCAGCTCCTACAATGAGCAGTTCTTC,CASSLLAGVSSYNEQFF
TRBJ2-5,TRBV7-2,.,.,TGTGCCGGCTCTGGGGACTCTTACCAAGAGACCCAGTACTTC,CAGSGDSYQETQYF
TRBJ1-1,TRBV10-3,.,.,TGTGCCATCAGTCGGGGCGGGGACACTGAAGCTTTCTTT,CAISRGGDTEAFF
TRBJ1-2,TRBV10-3,TRBD1,.,TGTGCCACGTGGGACAGGGTGACGGAAGGCTACACCTTC,CATWDRVTEGYTF
TRBJ1-2,TRBV9,.,.,TGTGCCAGCAGCGTAGAATTGGGGGGTCCCTACACCTTC,CASSVELGGPYTF
TRBJ1-3,TRBV4-3,TRBD1,.,TGCGCCAGCAGCCTGACAGGGGGCGGGAACACCATATATTTT,CASSLTGGGNTIYF
TRBJ2-5,TRBV4-2,TRBD2,.,TGTGCCAGCAGCCAAGAAGCGGGGCAAGAGACCCAGTACTTC,CASSQEAGQETQYF
TRBJ2-2,TRBV9,TRBD2,.,TGTGCCAGCAACGAGCGGGGGGGATCGAACACCGGGGAGCTGTTTTTT,CASNERGGSNTGELFF
TRBJ1-3,TRBV15,.,.,TGTGCCACCAGCAGAGATGGGGCCGGGCTCGGAAACACCATATATTTT,CATSRDGAGLGNTIYF
TRBJ2-6,TRBV4-3,TRBD1,once,TGCGCCAGCAGCCAAGATGGGGTTGGACAGGGAGTCTCTGGGGCCAACGTCCTGACTTTC,CASSQDGVGQGVSGANVLTF
TRBJ2-7,TRBV4-1,TRBD2,.,TGCGCCAGCAGCCAAGCTAGTAGCGGGGGCTACGAGCAGTACTTC,CASSQASSGGYEQYF
TRBJ1-1,TRBV29-1,.,.,TGCAGCGCTGGGACAACCATGAACACTGAAGCTTTCTTT,CSAGTTMNTEAFF
TRBJ1-2,TRBV12-3/TRBV12-4,TRBD1,.,TGTGCCAGCAGTCAGGGACAGCTCTATGGCTACACCTTC,CASSQGQLYGYTF
TRBJ1-2,TRBV5-4,.,.,TGTGCCAGCAGCCCCGGGACAAATAACTATGGCTACACCTTC,CASSPGTNNYGYTF
TRBJ1-3,TRBV28,.,.,TGTGCCAGCAGTTTGCGGCAGATATACTCTGGAAACACCATATATTTT,CASSLRQIYSGNTIYF
TRBJ1-5,TRBV2,TRBD1,.,TGTGCCAGCAGTCGGGACAGGGTAAGTCAGCCCCAGCATTTT,CASSRDRVSQPQHF
TRBJ2-7,TRBV4-3,TRBD1,.,TGCGCCAGCAGCACCGACCCCGGGACAGGGGGATTCTCCTACGAGCAGTACTTC,CASSTDPGTGGFSYEQYF
TRBJ1-6,TRBV19,.,.,TGTGCCAGTAGTATAGGAGCGAATAATTCACCCCTCCACTTT,CASSIGANNSPLHF
TRBJ2-7,TRBV6-2/TRBV6-3,.,.,TGTGCCAGCAGCCAAATCCCAGTCGAGCAGTACTTC,CASSQIPVEQYF
TRBJ2-7,TRBV9,.,.,TGTGCCAGCAGCGTAGAGGCAGGGTTCTACGAGCAGTACTTC,CASSVEAGFYEQYF
TRBJ2-3,TRBV2,.,.,TGTGCCAGCAGTGTGACGGCGGATCCAGATACGCAGTATTTT,CASSVTADPDTQYF
TRBJ2-3,TRBV7-3,.,.,TGTGCCAGCAGCTTAGGCCAGGGGAGCACAGATACGCAGTATTTT,CASSLGQGSTDTQYF
TRBJ2-1,TRBV18,.,.,TGTGCCAGCTCTCAACAGGGATCCGGCTACAATGAGCAGTTCTTC,CASSQQGSGYNEQFF
TRBJ1-2,TRBV2,.,.,TGTGCCAGCAGTGACGGGGGTGGCTACACCTTC,CASSDGGGYTF
TRBJ2-7,TRBV7-8,TRBD2,.,TGTGCCAGCAGCTTAGCGCGGGGGAGCTCCTACGAGCAGTACTTC,CASSLARGSSYEQYF
TRBJ2-6,TRBV3-1/TRBV3-2,TRBD2,.,TGTGCCAGCAGCCGGGGGGGCTCTGGGGCCAACGTCCTGACTTTC,CASSRGGSGANVLTF
TRBJ1-2,TRBV27,.,.,TGTGCCAGCAGTTTATCGCAGGCACCTCTGGGCTATGGCTACACCTTC,CASSLSQAPLGYGYTF
TRBJ2-7,TRBV29-1,.,.,TGCAGCGTGGCGGCGAGCTACGAGCAGTACTTC,CSVAASYEQYF
TRBJ1-1,TRBV7-2,.,.,TGTGCCAGCACCGACTCTAGATCCCTTTTAGCTTTCTTT,CASTDSRSLLAFF